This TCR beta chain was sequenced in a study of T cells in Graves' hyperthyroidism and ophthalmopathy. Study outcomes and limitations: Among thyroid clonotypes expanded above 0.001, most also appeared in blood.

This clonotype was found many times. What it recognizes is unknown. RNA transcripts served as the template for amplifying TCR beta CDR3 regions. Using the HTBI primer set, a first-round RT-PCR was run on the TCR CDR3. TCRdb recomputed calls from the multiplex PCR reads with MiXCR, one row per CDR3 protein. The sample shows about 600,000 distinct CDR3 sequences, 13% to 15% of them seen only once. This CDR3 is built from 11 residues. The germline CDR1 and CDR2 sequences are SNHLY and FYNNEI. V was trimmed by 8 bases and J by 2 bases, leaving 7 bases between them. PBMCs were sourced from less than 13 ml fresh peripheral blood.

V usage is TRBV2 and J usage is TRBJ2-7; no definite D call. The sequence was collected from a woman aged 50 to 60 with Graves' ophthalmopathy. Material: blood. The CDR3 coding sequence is TGTGCCAGCGCAAATACCTACGAGCAGTACTTC. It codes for CASANTYEQYF.